A selection of T cell receptor beta chains follows, all from one sample in a study of T cells after yellow fever vaccination. TCRdb called the 5' RACE reads again in MiXCR, with one record for every CDR3 protein. The sample yields over 70,000 distinct CDR3 sequences, approximately 7.5% seen once. The source material was CD8+ T cells sorted from PBMCs, sampled on the day of the yellow fever booster vaccination. The receptors were gathered from a man under 40 who received the YFV17D yellow fever vaccine. Each CDR3 is given with its conserved first and last residue. D genes are given only for firm matches. Size is stated for part of the rows, as once, few or many counts, or as a class when the clone is expanded.

d_call | j_call | clone_size | v_call | cdr3_aa | cdr3_nt
- | TRBJ2-5 | few | TRBV21-1 | CASSNSQGGAGVTQYF | TGTGCCAGCAGCAACAGTCAGGGGGGGGCGGGCGTGACCCAGTACTTC
TRBD1 | TRBJ2-7 | - | TRBV7-2 | CAILPLGTGPFEQYF | TGTGCCATCCTACCCCTCGGGACAGGGCCTTTCGAGCAGTACTTC
- | TRBJ1-4 | - | TRBV7-2 | CASSGFITGTNEKLFF | TGTGCCAGCAGCGGCTTTATCACAGGGACTAATGAAAAACTGTTTTTT
- | TRBJ2-1 | few | TRBV28 | CASRPWVMSSYNEQFF | TGTGCCAGCAGGCCCTGGGTCATGAGCTCCTACAATGAGCAGTTCTTC
TRBD1 | TRBJ2-7 | - | TRBV13 | CASSVASPGQPYEQYF | TGTGCCAGCAGCGTAGCCTCTCCGGGACAGCCTTACGAGCAGTACTTC
- | TRBJ2-2 | few | TRBV15 | CATSRDWSAGELFF | TGTGCCACCAGCAGAGATTGGAGCGCCGGGGAGCTGTTTTTT
TRBD1 | TRBJ1-2 | few | TRBV4-2 | CASSHPGQGDGYTF | TGTGCCAGCAGCCACCCAGGACAGGGAGATGGCTACACCTTC
TRBD2 | TRBJ2-3 | few | TRBV30 | CAWVLASADTQYF | TGTGCCTGGGTACTAGCGTCGGCAGATACGCAGTATTTT
TRBD2 | TRBJ2-1 | few | TRBV6-5 | CASSYQTSGIYNEQFF | TGTGCCAGCAGTTACCAGACTAGCGGGATATACAATGAGCAGTTCTTC
- | TRBJ2-3 | - | TRBV7-2 | CASSLDQRGGADTQYF | TGTGCCAGCAGCTTAGATCAGCGAGGGGGGGCCGATACGCAGTATTTT
- | TRBJ1-4 | - | TRBV20-1 | CSAKGGASEKLFF | TGCAGTGCAAAAGGGGGGGCGAGTGAAAAACTGTTTTTT
TRBD2 | TRBJ2-1 | - | TRBV29-1 | CSVEAGGLGGAVKNEQFF | TGCAGCGTTGAAGCGGGAGGCCTAGGCGGGGCGGTTAAAAATGAGCAGTTCTTC
- | TRBJ2-2 | many | TRBV28 | CASSSRLVGILRVNTGELFF | TGTGCCAGCAGTTCTCGACTAGTGGGTATTCTACGGGTGAACACCGGGGAGCTGTTTTTT
- | TRBJ2-3 | few | TRBV7-2 | CASSLGVVAQTQYF | TGTGCCAGCAGCTTAGGTGTAGTAGCGCAGACGCAGTATTTT
TRBD2 | TRBJ2-3 | many | TRBV11-2 | CASSFPWVAGEGADTQYF | TGTGCCAGCAGCTTTCCTTGGGTAGCGGGAGAGGGGGCAGATACGCAGTATTTT
- | TRBJ2-1 | - | TRBV7-9 | CGGSSYNEQFF | TGTGGGGGCAGCTCCTACAATGAGCAGTTCTTC
TRBD1 | TRBJ2-2 | - | TRBV6-2/TRBV6-3 | CASTPGTENTGELFF | TGTGCCAGCACGCCCGGGACAGAGAACACCGGGGAGCTGTTTTTT
TRBD1 | TRBJ2-7 | - | TRBV5-6 | CASSFGQGSYEQYF | TGTGCCAGCAGCTTTGGACAGGGCTCCTACGAGCAGTACTTC
TRBD1 | TRBJ1-5 | few | TRBV19 | CASRGTGYQPQHF | TGTGCCAGTAGAGGGACAGGGTATCAGCCCCAGCATTTT